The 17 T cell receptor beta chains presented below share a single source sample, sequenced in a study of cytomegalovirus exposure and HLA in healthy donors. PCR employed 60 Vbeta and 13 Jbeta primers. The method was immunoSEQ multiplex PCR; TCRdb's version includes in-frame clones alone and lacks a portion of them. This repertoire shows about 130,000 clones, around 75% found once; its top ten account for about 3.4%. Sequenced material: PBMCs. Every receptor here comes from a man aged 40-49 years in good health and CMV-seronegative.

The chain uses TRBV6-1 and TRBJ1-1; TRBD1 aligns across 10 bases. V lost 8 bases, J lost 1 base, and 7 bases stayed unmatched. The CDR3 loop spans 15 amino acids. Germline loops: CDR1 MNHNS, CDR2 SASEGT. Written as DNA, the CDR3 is TGTGCCAGCTTGGACAGGGGGGACAAGAACACTGAAGCTTTCTTT. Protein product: CASLDRGDKNTEAFF.

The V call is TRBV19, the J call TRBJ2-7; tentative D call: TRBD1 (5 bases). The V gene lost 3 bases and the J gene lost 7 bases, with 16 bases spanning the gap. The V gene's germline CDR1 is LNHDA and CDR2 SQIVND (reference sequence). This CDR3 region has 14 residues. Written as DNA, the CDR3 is TGTGCCAGTAGTATCGGGCAGGGTGGTGGAGAGCAGTACTTC. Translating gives CASSIGQGGGEQYF. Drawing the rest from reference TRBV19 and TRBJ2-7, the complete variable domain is DGGITQSPKYLFRKEGQNVTLSCEQNLNHDAMYWYRQDPGQGLRLIYYSQIVNDFQKGDIAEGYSVSREKKESFPLTVTSAQKNPTAFYLCASSIGQGGGEQYFGPGTRLTVT.

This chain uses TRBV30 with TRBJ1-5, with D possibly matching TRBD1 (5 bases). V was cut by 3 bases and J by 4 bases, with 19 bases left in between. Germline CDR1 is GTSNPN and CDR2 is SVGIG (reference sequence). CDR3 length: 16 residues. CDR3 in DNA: TGTGCCTGGAGCCAACCCCCAGGGCGGGGGAATCAGCCCCAGCATTTT. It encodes CAWSQPPGRGNQPQHF.

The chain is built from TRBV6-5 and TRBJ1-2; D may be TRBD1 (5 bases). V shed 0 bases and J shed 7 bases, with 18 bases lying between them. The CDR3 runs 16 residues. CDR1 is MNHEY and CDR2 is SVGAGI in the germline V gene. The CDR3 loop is CASSYSSGGEVFGYTF. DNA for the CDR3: TGTGCCAGCAGTTACTCGAGTGGAGGGGAAGTATTTGGCTACACCTTC.

CDR3 coding DNA: TGTGCCTGGAGTGCCCGGACAGGAGGGGCCGAGTACTTC. It specifies CAWSARTGGAEYF. J is TRBJ2-7 and V is TRBV30; possible D gene TRBD1, 7 bases. Germline V gene data show CDR1 as GTSNPN and CDR2 as SVGIG (reference sequence). This CDR3 comprises 13 residues. Trimming cost V 1 base and J 11 bases, with 18 bases left between them.

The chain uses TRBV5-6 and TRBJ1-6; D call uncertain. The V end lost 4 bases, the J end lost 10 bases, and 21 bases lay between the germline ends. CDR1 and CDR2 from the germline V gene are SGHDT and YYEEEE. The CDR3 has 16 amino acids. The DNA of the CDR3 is TGTGCCAGCAGCGCCGACTGGCGGCGTTGGGAGTCACCCCTCCACTTT. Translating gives CASSADWRRWESPLHF.

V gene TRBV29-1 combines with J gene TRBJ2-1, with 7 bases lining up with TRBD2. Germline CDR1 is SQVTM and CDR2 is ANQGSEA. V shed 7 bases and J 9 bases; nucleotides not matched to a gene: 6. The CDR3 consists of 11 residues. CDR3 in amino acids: CSETSSGEQFF. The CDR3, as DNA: TGCAGCGAGACTAGCTCGGGTGAGCAGTTCTTC.

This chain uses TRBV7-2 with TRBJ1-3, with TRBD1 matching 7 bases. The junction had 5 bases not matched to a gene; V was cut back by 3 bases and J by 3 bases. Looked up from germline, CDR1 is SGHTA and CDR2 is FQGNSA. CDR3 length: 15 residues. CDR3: CASSFDRAIGNTIYF. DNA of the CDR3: TGTGCCAGCAGCTTCGACAGGGCTATTGGAAACACCATATATTTT.

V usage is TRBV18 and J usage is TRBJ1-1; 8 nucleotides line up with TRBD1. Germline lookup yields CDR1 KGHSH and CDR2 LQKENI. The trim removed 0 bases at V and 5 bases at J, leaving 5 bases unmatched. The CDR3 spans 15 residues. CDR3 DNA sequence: TGTGCCAGCTCACCACCATCACAGGGGGGTACTGAAGCTTTCTTT. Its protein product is CASSPPSQGGTEAFF.

In DNA form, the CDR3 reads TGTGCCAGCACTACTAGCGGGGTCTCCTACGAGCAGTACTTC. Translation gives CASTTSGVSYEQYF. This chain uses TRBV28 with TRBJ2-7; TRBD2 matches at 10 bases. The CDR3 runs 14 residues. The V and J ends lost 7 bases and 0 bases, in that order; junction bases with no gene match: 3. Germline V gene sequence: CDR1 MDHEN, CDR2 SYDVKM. Full variable domain (outside the CDR3, taken from reference TRBV28 and TRBJ2-7): DVKVTQSSRYLVKRTGEKVFLECVQDMDHENMFWYRQDPGLGLRLIYFSYDVKMKEKGDIPEGYSVSREKKERFSLILESASTNQTSMYLCASTTSGVSYEQYFGPGTRLTVT.

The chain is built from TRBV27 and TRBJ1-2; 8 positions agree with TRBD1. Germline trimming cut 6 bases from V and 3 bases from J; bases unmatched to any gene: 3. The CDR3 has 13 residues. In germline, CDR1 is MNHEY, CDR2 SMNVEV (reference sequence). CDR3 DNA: TGTGCCAGCAGCTTGGACAGGGACTATGGCTACACCTTC. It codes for CASSLDRDYGYTF.

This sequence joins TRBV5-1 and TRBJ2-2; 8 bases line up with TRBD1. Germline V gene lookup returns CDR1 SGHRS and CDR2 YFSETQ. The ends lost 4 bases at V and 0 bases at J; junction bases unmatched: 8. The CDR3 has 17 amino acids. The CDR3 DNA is TGCGCCAGCAGCACCGGGACAGGTCGATCGAACACCGGGGAGCTGTTTTTT. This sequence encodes CASSTGTGRSNTGELFF.

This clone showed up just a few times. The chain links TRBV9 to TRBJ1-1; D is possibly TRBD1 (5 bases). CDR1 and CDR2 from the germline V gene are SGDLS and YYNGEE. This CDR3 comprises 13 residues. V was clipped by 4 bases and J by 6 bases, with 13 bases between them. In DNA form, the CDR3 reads TGTGCCAGCAGCACCCGGGGGGACGCTGAAGCTTTCTTT. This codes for CASSTRGDAEAFF.

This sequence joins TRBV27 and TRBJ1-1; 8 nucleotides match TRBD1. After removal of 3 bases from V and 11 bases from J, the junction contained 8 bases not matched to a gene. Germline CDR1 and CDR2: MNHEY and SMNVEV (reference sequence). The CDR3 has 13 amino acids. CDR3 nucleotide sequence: TGTGCCAGCAGTTTCCAGGACAGGGTGTACGCTTTCTTT. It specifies CASSFQDRVYAFF.

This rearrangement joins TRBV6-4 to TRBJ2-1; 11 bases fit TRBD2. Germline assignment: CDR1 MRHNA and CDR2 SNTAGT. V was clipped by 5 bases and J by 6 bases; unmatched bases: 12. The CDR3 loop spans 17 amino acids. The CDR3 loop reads CASSPQGLAGGLNEQFF. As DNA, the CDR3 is TGTGCCAGCAGTCCCCAGGGGTTAGCGGGGGGGCTCAATGAGCAGTTCTTC.

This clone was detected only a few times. CDR3 sequence reads: CASSLFQSGTNEKLFF. The CDR3 bases are TGTGCCAGCAGCTTGTTCCAATCCGGGACTAATGAAAAACTGTTTTTT. The chain combines TRBV5-8 with TRBJ1-4, with D hard to call. Germline values: CDR1 SGHTS, CDR2 YDEGEE. The CDR3 contains 16 residues. V was pared by 1 base and J by 2 bases, with 12 bases between.

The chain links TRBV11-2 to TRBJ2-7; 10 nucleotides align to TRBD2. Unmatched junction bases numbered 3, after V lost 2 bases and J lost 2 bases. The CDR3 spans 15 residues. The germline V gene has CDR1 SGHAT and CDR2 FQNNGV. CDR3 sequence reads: CASSLHTSGTYEQYF. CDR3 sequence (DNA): TGTGCCAGCAGCTTACATACTAGCGGGACCTACGAGCAGTACTTC.